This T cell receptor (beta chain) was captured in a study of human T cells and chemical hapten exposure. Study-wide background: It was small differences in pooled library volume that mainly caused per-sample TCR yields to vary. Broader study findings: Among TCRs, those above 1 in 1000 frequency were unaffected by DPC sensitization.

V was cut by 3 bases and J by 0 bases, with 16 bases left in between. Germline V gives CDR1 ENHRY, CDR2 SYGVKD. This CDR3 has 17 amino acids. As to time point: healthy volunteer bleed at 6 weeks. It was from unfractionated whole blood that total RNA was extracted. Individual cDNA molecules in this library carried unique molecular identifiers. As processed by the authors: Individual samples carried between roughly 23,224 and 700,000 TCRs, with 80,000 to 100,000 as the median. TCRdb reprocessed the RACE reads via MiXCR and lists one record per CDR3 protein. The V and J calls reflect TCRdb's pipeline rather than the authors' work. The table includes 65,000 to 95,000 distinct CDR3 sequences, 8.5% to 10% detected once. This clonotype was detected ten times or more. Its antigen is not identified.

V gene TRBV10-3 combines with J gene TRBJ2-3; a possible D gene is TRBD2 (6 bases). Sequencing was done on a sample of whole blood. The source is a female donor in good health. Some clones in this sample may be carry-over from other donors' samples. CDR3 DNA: TGTGCCATCAGTGACCCGGAGGGGTCCGAAAGCACAGATACGCAGTATTTT. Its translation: CAISDPEGSESTDTQYF.